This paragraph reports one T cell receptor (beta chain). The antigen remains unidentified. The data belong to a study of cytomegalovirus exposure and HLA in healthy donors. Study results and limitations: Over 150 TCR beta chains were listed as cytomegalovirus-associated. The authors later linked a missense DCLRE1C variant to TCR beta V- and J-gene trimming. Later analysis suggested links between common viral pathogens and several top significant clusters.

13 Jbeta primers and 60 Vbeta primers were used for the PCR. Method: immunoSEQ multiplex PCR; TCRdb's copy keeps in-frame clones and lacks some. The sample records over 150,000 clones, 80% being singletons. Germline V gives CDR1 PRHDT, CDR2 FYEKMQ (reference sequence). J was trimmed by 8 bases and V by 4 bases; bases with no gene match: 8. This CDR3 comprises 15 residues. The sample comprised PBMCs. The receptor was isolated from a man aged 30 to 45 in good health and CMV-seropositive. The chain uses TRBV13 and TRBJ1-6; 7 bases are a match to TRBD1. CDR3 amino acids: CASSSQTGSDSPLHF. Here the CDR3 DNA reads TGTGCCAGCAGCTCACAGACAGGGTCGGATTCACCCCTCCACTTT.